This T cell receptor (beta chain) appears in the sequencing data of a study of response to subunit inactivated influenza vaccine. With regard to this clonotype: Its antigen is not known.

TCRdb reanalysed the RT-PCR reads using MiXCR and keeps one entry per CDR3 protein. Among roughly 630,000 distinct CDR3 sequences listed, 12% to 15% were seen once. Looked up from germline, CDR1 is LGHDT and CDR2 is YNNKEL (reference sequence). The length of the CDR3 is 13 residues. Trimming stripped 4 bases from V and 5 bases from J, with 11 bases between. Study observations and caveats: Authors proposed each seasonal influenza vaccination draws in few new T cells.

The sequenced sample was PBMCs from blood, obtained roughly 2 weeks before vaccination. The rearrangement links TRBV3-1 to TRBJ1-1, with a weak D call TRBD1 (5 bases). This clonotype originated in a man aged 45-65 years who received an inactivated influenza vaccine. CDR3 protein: CASSRPGRTEAFF. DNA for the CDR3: TGTGCCAGCAGCCGACCGGGGCGGACTGAAGCTTTCTTT.